This TCR beta chain was sequenced during a study of T-cell memory formation after mild COVID-19. TCRdb recomputed calls from the 5' RACE reads with MiXCR, one row per CDR3 protein. The sample shows almost 350,000 distinct CDR3 sequences, 20% of them seen only once. Overall study findings and caveats: Pre-infection memory showed some responding clones, and this suggested that cross-reactive memory joined. Clonal second-wave expansions that peaked on day 37 had unconfirmed SARS-CoV-2 specificity.

The CDR3 sequence is 17 residues long. J lost 3 bases, V lost 3 bases, and 13 bases had no gene match. In regard to this clonotype: Its cognate antigen is unknown.

This receptor was taken from a man between 18 and 29 years old who had mild COVID-19 (a few samples of this study predate the infection). Cell type and time point are not known. The sample taken for sequencing was PBMCs or a T cell subset sorted from them (not recorded which). The chain combines TRBV12-3 or TRBV12-4 with TRBJ2-7; 8 bases match TRBD1. The CDR3 coding sequence is TGTGCCAGCAGTTTGGGGGCAGACGGGACAGGCCACTACGAGCAGTACGTC. Translating it yields CASSLGADGTGHYEQYV.